This T cell receptor beta chain was documented in a study of blood T cell repertoires in COVID-19. Turning to the study itself: The United States, Italy and Spain provided the acute and convalescent COVID-19 samples. PBMCs, B-cell-depleted T cells, or T cells provided the cDNA or gDNA that made up the material.

Per the study methods: Using reference gene primer amplification, nucleated cell counts were estimated. Measured with immunoSEQ multiplex PCR; TCRdb has only the in-frame clones, and not every one. D and trimming were read from the DNA, whereas the V and J calls and clone size are those reported in that table. Altogether about 360,000 clones are present, around nine tenths being singletons, with the ten largest covering under 8.5%. With V trimmed by 5 bases and J by 6 bases, 7 bases remained unmatched. Germline V gene sequence: CDR1 SGHTA, CDR2 FQGNSA. The CDR3 length is 15 residues. It was during active infection that Seattle patients were enrolled and then longitudinally followed.

The TCR comes from a woman aged 60 to 75 with COVID-19, enrolled during active disease. Sequenced material: peripheral blood. V usage is TRBV7-2 and J usage is TRBJ1-6, with 7 bases aligning to TRBD1. CDR3 amino acids: CASSEEQGSNSPLHF. DNA for the CDR3: TGTGCCAGCAGCGAAGAACAGGGGTCTAATTCACCCCTCCACTTT.